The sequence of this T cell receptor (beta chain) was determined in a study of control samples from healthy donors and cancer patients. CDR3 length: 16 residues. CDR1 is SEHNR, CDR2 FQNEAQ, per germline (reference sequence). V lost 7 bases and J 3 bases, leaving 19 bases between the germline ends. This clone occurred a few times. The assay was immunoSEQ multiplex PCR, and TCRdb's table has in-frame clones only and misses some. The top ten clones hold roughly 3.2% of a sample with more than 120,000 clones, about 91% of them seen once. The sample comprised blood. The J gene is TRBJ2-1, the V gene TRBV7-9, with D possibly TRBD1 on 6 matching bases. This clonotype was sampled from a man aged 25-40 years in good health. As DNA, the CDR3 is TGTGCCAGCACCTACTACGGACAGTGGGACTACAATGAGCAGTTCTTC. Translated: CASTYYGQWDYNEQFF.